This T cell receptor beta chain derives from a study of blood T cell repertoires in COVID-19. Germline loops: CDR1 MNHNS, CDR2 SASEGT. V lost 3 bases to trimming and J lost 4 bases; unmatched junction nucleotides: 12. CDR3 size: 18 residues. This clone came up a few times. Sequenced by immunoSEQ multiplex PCR; TCRdb stores in-frame clones only, minus some. The profile shows tens of thousands of clones, nearly 90% of them singletons. This TCR was recovered from a man aged 55 to 70 with acute or convalescent COVID-19. Material: peripheral blood. The V gene is TRBV6-1, the J gene TRBJ1-2; 12 nucleotides align to TRBD1. The CDR3 is CASSDIGDRGRIGYGYTF. The CDR3 nucleotides read TGTGCCAGCAGTGACATTGGGGACAGGGGGCGTATCGGCTATGGCTACACCTTC.